This TCR beta chain was retrieved from a study of T cell changes during pregnancy in multiple sclerosis. This table comes from immunoSEQ multiplex PCR, and its TCRdb copy is limited to in-frame clones, with some not included. Of about 80,000 clones detected, around 92% appear once; the ten largest clones hold approximately 2.5%. With V trimmed by 4 bases and J by 2 bases, 10 bases remained unmatched. This CDR3 has 16 residues. The germline gives CDR1 KGHSH, CDR2 LQKENI. The chain combines TRBV18 with TRBJ2-5; 7 bases map to TRBD2. This receptor was obtained from a female donor with multiple sclerosis, enrolled in a pregnancy study. This specimen consisted of peripheral blood, obtained before pregnancy. CDR3 sequence (DNA): TGTGCCAGCTCACTCCTTCCGGGGCGGGAGCAAGAGACCCAGTACTTC. Translation: CASSLLPGREQETQYF. The complete variable domain, with remaining parts taken from reference TRBV18 and TRBJ2-5, reads NAGVMQNPRHLVRRRGQEARLRCSPMKGHSHVYWYRQLPEEGLKFMVYLQKENIIDESGMPKERFSAEFPKEGPSILRIQQVVRGDSAAYFCASSLLPGREQETQYFGPGTRLLVL.